What follows is one T cell receptor (beta chain) and its context. Its antigen is currently not known. Base qualities were left out, and no much larger clone turns up one base away. This record comes from a study of OX40 agonist ivuxolimab in advanced cancers. Some background on the complete study: Ivuxolimab was a fully human IgG2 agonistic monoclonal antibody targeting the costimulatory receptor OX40 (CD134). The paper describes the monotherapy dose-escalation part (N of about 47 patients) of the phase I trial of ivuxolimab. Prior anti-PD-1, anti-PD-L1 or anti-CTLA-4 therapy was permitted, and 40% of dose-escalation patients had received checkpoint inhibitors. Partial responses occurred in three dose-escalation patients: two with cutaneous melanoma and one with hepatocellular carcinoma. Intravenous ivuxolimab was administered to patients every 2 weeks at six dose levels: 0.01, 0.1, 0.3, 1.5, 3 and 10 mg/kg. In the dose-escalation cohort, around four fifths of patients were male, and the mean age was 60 years with a range of roughly 23 to 79. The point of sequencing TCRbeta in the periphery was to test whether ivuxolimab changed TCR sequence diversity and drove clonal T-cell expansion. Among the roughly 52 dose-escalation patients, about 20 had hepatocellular carcinoma, approximately 15 melanoma, 9 renal cell carcinoma and 9 head and neck cancer.

Its CDR3 holds 18 amino acids, cysteine through phenylalanine. Left in the record is the CDR3 DNA by itself, 54 bases read in frame from the first base. V and J are trimmed by 1 base and 6 bases, and the gene matches miss 9 bases of the junction. The germline V gene encodes CDR1 SGDLS and CDR2 YYNGEE. Beyond this particular receptor, the publication reports: After ivuxolimab, expanded clones were on average more numerous among CD8+ T cells than among CD4+ T cells. Low levels of normalized T-cell clonal expansion were also seen in some patients who did not respond. At doses from 0.1 to 3.0 mg/kg, clonal expansion was seen in both CD4+ and CD8+ blood T cells between baseline and week 6. Antigen specificity was not determined for the clonally expanded peripheral T cells. In the 0.1-3.0 mg/kg groups, partial responders had among the lowest normalized peripheral clonal expansion, particularly in CD8+ T cells.

Genomic DNA was extracted from sorted cells for sequencing of the TCRbeta CDR3 region. The immunoSEQ Assay was used to sequence the TCRbeta CDR3 regions. Not all clones reach the TCRdb copy of this immuneACCESS table, which keeps in-frame sequences only. Checked studies attribute under half of the gap to unresolved V genes and leave the rest unexplained. The sample profile shows 100,000 to 150,000 clones; roughly 92% of them were found once. Of the sample, under 0.9% falls within the top ten clones. The trial excluded patients who had a history of autoimmune disease or were on systemic immunosuppression. In every dose cohort, peripheral blood was drawn for TCR sequencing at baseline, cycle 4 day 1, and cycle 7 day 1. The samples were drawn from a first-in-human, open-label, multicenter phase I dose-escalation trial of ivuxolimab. Adults with locally advanced or metastatic melanoma, renal cell, hepatocellular, or head and neck squamous cell carcinoma were enrolled in the trial. Before TCR sequencing, CD4+ and CD8+ T cells were separately sorted from peripheral blood.

The sequence links TRBV9 to TRBJ1-6; 11 bases in the middle match TRBD1. This clonotype originated in an adult with an advanced solid tumor such as melanoma, head and neck, liver or kidney cancer. The sample was CD4+ or CD8+ T cells sorted from blood, taken in a trial of the OX40 agonist ivuxolimab. The sequenced DNA is TGTGCCAGCAGCGTACAAGCGGGACAGGGGGGAAGTAATTCACCCCTCCACTTT. This sequence encodes CASSVQAGQGGSNSPLHF.